This T cell receptor (beta chain) stems from a study of regulatory T cells in long-lasting Graves disease. Study-level background: With positive TSH receptor antibodies and over 5 years of antithyroid drugs, Graves' disease was considered persistent. Overall study results and limits: Those with persistent disease had in common more public clonotypes (about 3,000) than new patients (roughly 930).

This clonotype was picked up many times. Its specificity is unknown. According to the study, TCR beta libraries were built with iRepertoire HTBI primers and CDR3-region Arm-PCR. Under the authors' procedure: Detected in the samples were roughly 60 TRBV and 14 TRBJ segments. TCRdb itself ran the multiplex PCR reads through MiXCR, one entry per CDR3 protein. The V and J calls come from TCRdb's annotation, not from the publication. The sample holds roughly 500,000 distinct CDR3 sequences, less than 25% seen once. Time point reported: persistent/refractory GD, antithyroid drugs over 5 years with positive TRAb. The TCR library was prepared using RNA isolated from PBMCs. From germline, CDR1 is MNHNS and CDR2 SASEGT. Trimming took 6 bases from V and 4 from J; bases not matched to a gene: 9. The CDR3 consists of 15 residues.

The receptor was derived from a female donor with Graves disease. Sequenced here: peripheral blood mononuclear cells (PBMCs), sampled when the disease was refractory, from a patient treated with antithyroid drugs. This chain connects TRBV6-1 to TRBJ1-5; 7 nucleotides align to TRBD1. CDR3 DNA sequence: TGTGCCAGCAGAACAGGGACAGTTTCGAATCAGCCCCAGCATTTT. Translated, it gives CASRTGTVSNQPQHF.